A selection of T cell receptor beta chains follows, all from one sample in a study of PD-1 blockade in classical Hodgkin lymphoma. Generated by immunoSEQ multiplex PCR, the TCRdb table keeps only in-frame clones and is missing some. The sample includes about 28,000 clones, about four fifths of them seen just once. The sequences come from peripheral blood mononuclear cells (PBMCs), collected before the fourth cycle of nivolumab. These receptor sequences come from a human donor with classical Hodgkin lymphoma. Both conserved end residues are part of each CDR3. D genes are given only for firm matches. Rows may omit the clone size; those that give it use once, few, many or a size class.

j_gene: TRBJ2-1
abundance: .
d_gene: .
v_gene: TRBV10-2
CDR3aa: CASSVNGNEQFF
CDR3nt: TGCGCCAGCAGTGTAAATGGCAATGAGCAGTTCTTC

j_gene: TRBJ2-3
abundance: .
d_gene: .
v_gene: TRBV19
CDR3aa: CASSIVVGQTSTDTQYF
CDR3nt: TGTGCCAGTAGTATCGTCGTGGGACAAACTAGCACAGATACGCAGTATTTT

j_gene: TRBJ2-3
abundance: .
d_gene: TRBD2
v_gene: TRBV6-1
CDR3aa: CASIRLAGVSDTQYF
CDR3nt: TGTGCCAGCATTAGACTAGCGGGAGTCTCAGATACGCAGTATTTT

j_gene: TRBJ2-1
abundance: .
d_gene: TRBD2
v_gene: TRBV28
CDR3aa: CASSSASGKHNEQFF
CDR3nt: TGTGCCAGCAGTTCCGCGAGCGGGAAGCACAATGAGCAGTTCTTC

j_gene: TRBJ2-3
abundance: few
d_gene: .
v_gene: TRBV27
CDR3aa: CASSSTGDTQYF
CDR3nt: TGTGCCAGCAGTTCGACGGGGGATACGCAGTATTTT

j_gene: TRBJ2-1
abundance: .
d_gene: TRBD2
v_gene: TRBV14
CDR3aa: CASSQDKGLIAGGYNEQFF
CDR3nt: TGTGCCAGCAGCCAAGACAAAGGGTTAATAGCGGGAGGGTACAATGAGCAGTTCTTC

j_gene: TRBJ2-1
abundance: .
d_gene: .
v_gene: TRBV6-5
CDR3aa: CASTKRAGTYNEQFF
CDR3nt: TGTGCCAGCACAAAACGGGCGGGTACCTACAATGAGCAGTTCTTC

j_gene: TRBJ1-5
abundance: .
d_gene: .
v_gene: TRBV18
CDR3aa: CASSVEGVGNQPQHF
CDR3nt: TGTGCCAGCTCAGTGGAGGGTGTCGGCAATCAGCCCCAGCATTTT

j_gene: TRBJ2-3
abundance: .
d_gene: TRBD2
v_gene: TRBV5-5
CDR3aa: CASSLEASGSLTDTQYF
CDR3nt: TGTGCCAGCAGCTTGGAGGCTAGCGGGAGTCTTACAGATACGCAGTATTTT

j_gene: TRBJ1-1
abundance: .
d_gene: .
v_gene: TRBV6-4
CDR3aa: CASSELGAEAFF
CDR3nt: TGTGCCAGCAGTGAATTGGGAGCCGAAGCTTTCTTT

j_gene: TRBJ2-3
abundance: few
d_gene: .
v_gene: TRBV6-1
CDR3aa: CASGGAGFSDTQYF
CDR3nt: TGTGCCAGCGGGGGGGCAGGGTTTTCAGATACGCAGTATTTT

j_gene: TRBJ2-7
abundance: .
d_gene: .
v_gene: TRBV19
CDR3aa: CASSLTGAAEQYF
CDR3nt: TGTGCCAGTAGTCTAACCGGGGCAGCCGAGCAGTACTTC

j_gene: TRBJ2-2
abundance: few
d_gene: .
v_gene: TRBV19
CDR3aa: CASSPVTTTNTGELFF
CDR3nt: TGTGCCAGTAGTCCCGTTACTACTACGAACACCGGGGAGCTGTTTTTT

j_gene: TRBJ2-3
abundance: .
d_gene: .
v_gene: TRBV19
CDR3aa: CASSIAPAADTQYF
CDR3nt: TGTGCCAGTAGTATAGCACCAGCGGCAGATACGCAGTATTTT

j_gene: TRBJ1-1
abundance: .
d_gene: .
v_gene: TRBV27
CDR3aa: CASSSSGTFADFFNTEAFF
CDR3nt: TGTGCCAGCAGTTCATCCGGGACATTTGCAGATTTTTTTAACACTGAAGCTTTCTTT

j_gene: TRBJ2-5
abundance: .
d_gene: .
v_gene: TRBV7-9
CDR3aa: CASSLIGGQETQYF
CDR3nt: TGTGCCAGCAGCCTAATCGGGGGCCAAGAGACCCAGTACTTC

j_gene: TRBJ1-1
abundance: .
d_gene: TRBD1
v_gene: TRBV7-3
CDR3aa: CASSLGGTVNTEAFF
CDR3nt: TGTGCCAGCAGCTTAGGGGGGACAGTAAATACTGAAGCTTTCTTT

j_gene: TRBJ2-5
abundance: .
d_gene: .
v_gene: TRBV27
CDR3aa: CASSHPGGTQYF
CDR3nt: TGTGCCAGCAGTCACCCGGGTGGGACCCAGTACTTC

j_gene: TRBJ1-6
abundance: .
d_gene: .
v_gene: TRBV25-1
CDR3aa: CASSERVGGRHNSPLHF
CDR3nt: TGTGCCAGCAGTGAACGAGTCGGGGGAAGGCATAATTCACCCCTCCACTTT

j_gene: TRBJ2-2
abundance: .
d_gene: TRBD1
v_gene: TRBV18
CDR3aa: CASSSRDSPSGELFF
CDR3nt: TGTGCCAGCTCGTCACGGGACAGCCCATCCGGGGAGCTGTTTTTT

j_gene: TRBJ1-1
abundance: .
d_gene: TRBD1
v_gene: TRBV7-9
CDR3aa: CASRTETGDTEAFF
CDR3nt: TGTGCCAGCAGGACCGAAACAGGGGATACTGAAGCTTTCTTT

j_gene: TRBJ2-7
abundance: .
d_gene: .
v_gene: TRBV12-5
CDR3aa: CASGLVWDCRTGYEQYF
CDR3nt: TGTGCTAGTGGTTTGGTATGGGACTGTCGGACAGGCTACGAGCAGTACTTC

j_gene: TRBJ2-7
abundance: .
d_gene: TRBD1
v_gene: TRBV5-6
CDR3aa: CASSGQGPLDEQYF
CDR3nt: TGTGCCAGCAGCGGACAGGGGCCGCTCGACGAGCAGTACTTC

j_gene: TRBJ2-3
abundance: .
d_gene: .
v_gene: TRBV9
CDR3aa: CASSVGGGPTDTQYF
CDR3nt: TGTGCCAGCAGCGTAGGTGGGGGGCCCACAGATACGCAGTATTTT

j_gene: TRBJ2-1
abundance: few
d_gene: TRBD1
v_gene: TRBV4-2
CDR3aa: CASSQEAGGGYNEQFF
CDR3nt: TGTGCCAGCAGCCAAGAAGCAGGGGGCGGGTACAATGAGCAGTTCTTC

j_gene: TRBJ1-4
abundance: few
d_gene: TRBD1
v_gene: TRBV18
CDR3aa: CASSPLREAGGNEKLFF
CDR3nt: TGTGCCAGCTCACCCCTCCGTGAGGCAGGGGGGAATGAAAAACTGTTTTTT

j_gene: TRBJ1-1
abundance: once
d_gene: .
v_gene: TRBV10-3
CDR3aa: CATTPGPLNEAFF
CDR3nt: TGTGCCACCACCCCAGGCCCACTAAATGAAGCTTTCTTT

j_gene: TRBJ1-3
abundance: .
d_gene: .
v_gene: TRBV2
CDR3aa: CASSELGGITIYF
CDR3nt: TGTGCCAGCAGTGAGCTGGGCGGAATCACCATATATTTT

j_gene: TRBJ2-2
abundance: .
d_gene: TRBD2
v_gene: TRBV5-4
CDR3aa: CASSQGLTDTGELFF
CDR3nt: TGTGCCAGCAGCCAGGGACTAACCGACACCGGGGAGCTGTTTTTT

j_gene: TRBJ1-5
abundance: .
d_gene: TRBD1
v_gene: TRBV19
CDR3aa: CASSSPDRGANSNQPQHF
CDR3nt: TGTGCCAGTAGTTCCCCGGACAGGGGGGCAAATAGCAATCAGCCCCAGCATTTT

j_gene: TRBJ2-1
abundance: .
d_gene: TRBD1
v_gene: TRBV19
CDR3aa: CASSIGTGFVEQFF
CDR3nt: TGTGCCAGTAGTATAGGGACAGGGTTCGTTGAGCAGTTCTTC

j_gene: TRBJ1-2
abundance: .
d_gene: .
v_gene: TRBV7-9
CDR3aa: CASSLALSGRDYGYTF
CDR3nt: TGTGCCAGCAGCTTAGCTTTGTCGGGACGGGACTATGGCTACACCTTC

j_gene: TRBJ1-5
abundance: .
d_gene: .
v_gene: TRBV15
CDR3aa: CATSSFTGNQPQHF
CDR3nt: TGTGCCACCAGCAGTTTTACAGGCAATCAGCCCCAGCATTTT

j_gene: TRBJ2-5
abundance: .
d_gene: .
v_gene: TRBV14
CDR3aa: CASSQSGSQETQYF
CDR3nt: TGTGCCAGCAGCCAGTCCGGGAGCCAAGAGACCCAGTACTTC